This T cell receptor (beta chain) was sequenced in a study of tumor-infiltrating lymphocytes in primary liver carcinoma. Study-level results: With p = 0.039, the top-250-clone fraction in tumors significantly exceeded that in blood. There were only about 8-25% of top clones found in all five tumor regions.

From approximately 20-30 mg of unsorted bulk tissue, DNA and RNA were co-extracted together. Resection treated the patients' primary liver carcinoma. Each individual tumor supplied samples from five separate regions. TCR beta cDNA was made from 400 to 500 ng total RNA with a constant-region primer. Libraries of TCR beta came from three nested multiplex PCR rounds with slightly modified ARM-PCR. The two initial PCR rounds, nine to eleven cycles each, used TRBV1-TRBV30 forward and C-beta reverse primers. TCRdb recomputed calls from the multiplex PCR reads with MiXCR, one row per CDR3 protein. The sample lists some 20,000 distinct CDR3 sequences; around 77% were seen once. A word on this clonotype: What it recognizes is unknown. The conserved phenylalanine or tryptophan normally closing the CDR3 is absent here, so this likely arose from a read error. Because the CDR3's place on the DNA is in doubt, the DNA is left out and the CDR3 is given as listed by TCRdb.

Germline CDR1 reads MNHEY; CDR2 reads SVGEGT. 14 amino acids form the CDR3, both terminal residues included. The sequencing sample was made of liver tumor tissue from sampling region 4. Noted subset: tumor region T4, right-lateral pole. The V call is TRBV6-2 or TRBV6-3, the J call TRBJ2-5. The origin of this receptor is a young woman with primary liver carcinoma and hepatitis B virus infection. The CDR3 reads CASSYDGLGEAQSL.